These 29 T cell receptor beta chains came from one sample sequenced in a study of Graves' ophthalmopathy and Graves' hyperthyroidism (dated by TCRdb to the late 2010s). The instrument was an Illumina HiSeq 2000. For repertoire sequencing, TCR beta CDR3 regions were amplified from RNA transcripts. A first-round RT-PCR used HTBI primers with the Qiagen OneStep RT-PCR kit, followed by a second-round multiplex PCR, size selection and purification. TCRdb reanalyzed the raw reads on its own, using fastp at Q25 for trimming and MiXCR for clone calling, and kept in-frame beta chains. Every distinct CDR3 protein forms one entry, paired with its most common genes and DNA. In all, the sample holds roughly 380,000 distinct CDR3 sequences, and approximately 15% of those were seen once. The ten biggest clones cover about 7.3% of the sample. The sequencing input was peripheral blood. Receptor source: a woman younger than 30 with stable Graves' hyperthyroidism. Donor details come from another sample of the same person, matched by shared clones.

This rearrangement joins TRBV28 to TRBJ2-6; D remains ambiguous. Trimming took 5 bases from V and 0 from J, leaving 11 bases between them. Germline V CDR1 and CDR2: MDHEN, SYDVKM. The CDR3 contains 16 residues. DNA of the CDR3: TGTGCCAGCAGTACCGAATGGAACTCTGGGGCCAACGTCCTGACTTTC. It specifies CASSTEWNSGANVLTF.

This clonotype was found many times. V usage is TRBV19 and J usage is TRBJ1-2, with D maybe TRBD1 (5 bases). The CDR3 is made up of 12 amino acids. Per the germline V gene, CDR1 is LNHDA and CDR2 is SQIVND (reference sequence). Trimming removed 6 bases at V and 8 bases at J, with 13 bases between. As DNA, the CDR3 is TGTGCCAGTAGAGAGGGGACGGGCGGCTACACCTTC. Amino acid sequence: CASREGTGGYTF.

This clonotype was found many times. This chain connects TRBV11-2 to TRBJ1-6; no clear D. CDR3 length: 15 residues. The germline V and J ends were trimmed by 0 bases and 4 bases, with 7 bases remaining between them. Per the germline V gene, CDR1 is SGHAT and CDR2 is FQNNGV. The CDR3 loop reads CASSLEAVYNSPLHF. Here the CDR3 DNA reads TGTGCCAGCAGCTTAGAGGCGGTTTATAATTCACCCCTCCACTTT.

This clonotype appeared once. Possible read error: a much larger clone is one base away. The chain combines TRBV27 with TRBJ2-2, with D possibly matching TRBD2 (6 bases). In germline, CDR1 is MNHEY, CDR2 SMNVEV (reference sequence). This CDR3 contains 13 residues. CDR3 DNA sequence: TGTGCCAACAGTTTAGGAGGGGCCGGGGAGCTGTTTTTT. Translating gives CANSLGGAGELFF.

This clonotype occurred many times. This chain joins TRBV2 and TRBJ1-6; tentative D call: TRBD1 (5 bases). The germline V gene encodes CDR1 SNHLY and CDR2 FYNNEI. The CDR3 is made up of 13 amino acids. V lost 0 bases and J lost 9, with 6 bases in between. This CDR3 is CASSEAGPSPLHF. Written as DNA, the CDR3 is TGTGCCAGCAGTGAAGCGGGACCTTCACCCCTCCACTTT.

Ten or more counts support this clonotype. V usage is TRBV4-1 and J usage is TRBJ1-5; a possible D gene is TRBD1 (5 bases). The V end was cut by 4 bases, the J end by 4 bases, with 17 bases between. Germline V lookup: CDR1 MGHRA, CDR2 YSYEKL. The CDR3 loop spans 16 amino acids. CDR3 residues: CASSPTPGSKNQPQHF. In nucleotides, the CDR3 is TGCGCCAGCAGCCCCACCCCAGGGTCGAAGAATCAGCCCCAGCATTTT.

Notes on this clonotype: Given a much more abundant clone one base away, this may be a read error. The chain recombines TRBV28 with TRBJ1-1; D uncertain. Per germline, CDR1 MDHEN and CDR2 SYDVKM. CDR3 length: 14 amino acids. The CDR3 here is CANSLSSGNTEAFF. In nucleotides, the CDR3 is TGTGCCAACAGTTTATCGTCAGGGAACACTGAAGCTTTCTTT.

This clonotype was observed many times. This chain links TRBV7-8 with TRBJ2-7; 9 bases align to TRBD1. V lost 2 bases and J lost 6; bases outside the gene matches: 8. The V gene's germline CDR1 is SGHVS and CDR2 FQNEAQ. The length of the CDR3 is 15 residues. The CDR3 loop is CASSLPNRGQGEQYF. CDR3 sequence (DNA): TGTGCCAGCAGCTTACCCAACAGGGGGCAAGGCGAGCAGTACTTC.

This clonotype was seen at least ten times. The rearrangement uses TRBV19 and TRBJ1-5; D is perhaps TRBD1 (5 bases). V dropped 4 bases and J dropped 6 bases, with 13 bases sitting between them. The CDR3 runs 14 residues. Germline loops: CDR1 LNHDA, CDR2 SQIVND (reference sequence). CDR3 protein: CASSTLSGPQPQHF. The CDR3 region has the DNA TGTGCCAGTAGTACCTTATCAGGGCCTCAGCCCCAGCATTTT.

This clonotype was detected many times. The chain joins TRBV5-5 to TRBJ1-2; no firm D call. Germline V gene data show CDR1 as SGHKS and CDR2 as YYEKEE (reference sequence). The CDR3 sequence is 15 residues long. The V gene lost 2 bases and the J gene lost 6 bases, with 17 bases spanning the gap. The CDR3 coding sequence is TGTGCCAGCAGCTTACCCGGTGGGGTTGGCCATGGCTACACCTTC. Its translation is CASSLPGGVGHGYTF.

At least ten counts were recorded for this clonotype. The chain links TRBV7-2 to TRBJ1-1; D is unclear. Trimming stripped 1 base from V and 3 bases from J, with 9 bases between. The CDR3 runs 14 residues. Germline V gene sequence: CDR1 SGHTA, CDR2 FQGNSA. CDR3 sequence: CASSLVGVDTEAFF. CDR3 DNA sequence: TGTGCCAGCAGCTTAGTCGGGGTTGACACTGAAGCTTTCTTT.

This clonotype was seen ten or more times. For the CDR3, the DNA is TGTGCCAGCAGTCAGACAGGGACCTATGGCTACACCTTC. Protein: CASSQTGTYGYTF. The J gene is TRBJ1-2, the V gene TRBV12-3 or TRBV12-4; the match to TRBD1 covers 7 bases. The CDR3 has 13 amino acids. V lost 5 bases to trimming and J lost 4 bases; unmatched junction nucleotides: 4.

In its sample, this clonotype was seen many times. CDR3 nucleotides: TGTGCCACTAGAGCGGGGAAAAGGGACAATCAGCCCCAGCATTTT. It encodes CATRAGKRDNQPQHF. J is TRBJ1-5 and V is TRBV19; no clear D. The germline V gene encodes CDR1 LNHDA and CDR2 SQIVND (reference sequence). Trimming removed 10 bases from V and 3 bases from J, with 19 bases in between. The CDR3 runs to 15 residues.

This clonotype was counted at least ten times. This rearrangement joins TRBV5-1 to TRBJ1-5; D is unclear. Germline lookup yields CDR1 SGHRS and CDR2 YFSETQ. CDR3 length equals 15 residues. V was pared by 2 bases and J by 4 bases, with 13 bases between. In DNA, the CDR3 is TGCGCCAGCAGCTTTTCCGGACTGAATAATCAGCCCCAGCATTTT. The encoded protein is CASSFSGLNNQPQHF.

There are a few counts of this clonotype. The rearrangement joins TRBV2 to TRBJ2-7; 16 nucleotides agree with TRBD2. Looked up from germline, CDR1 is SNHLY and CDR2 is FYNNEI. After removal of 8 bases from V and 7 bases from J, the junction contained 5 bases not matched to a gene. The CDR3 loop spans 14 amino acids. The CDR3, as DNA: TGTGCCAGCGAAGGGACTAGCGGGAGGGGGGAGCAGTACTTC. This encodes CASEGTSGRGEQYF.

In its sample, this clonotype was seen many times. The rearrangement uses TRBV12-5 and TRBJ1-1, with 7 bases identical to TRBD1. The length of the CDR3 is 14 residues. From germline, CDR1 is LGHNT and CDR2 FRNRAP. V was clipped by 3 bases and J by 0 bases; unmatched bases: 1. The chain's CDR3 is CASGLGTVNTEAFF. Here the CDR3 DNA reads TGTGCTAGTGGTTTAGGGACAGTGAACACTGAAGCTTTCTTT.

In this sample, this clonotype turned up once. This may be a read error: a much more frequent sequence differs by one nucleotide. The chain uses TRBV19 and TRBJ1-3; no clear D. The CDR3 sequence is 17 residues long. Germline CDR1 reads LNHDA; CDR2 reads SQIVND (reference sequence). CDR3: CASSLQHRLDSGYTIYF. CDR3 DNA: TGTGCCAGTAGTCTCCAACATCGGCTGGACTCTGGATACACCATATATTTT.

This clonotype was counted ten times or more. V gene TRBV11-1 combines with J gene TRBJ2-2; TRBD2 matches at 8 bases. Unmatched junction bases numbered 10, after V lost 5 bases and J lost 2 bases. Germline loops: CDR1 SGHAT, CDR2 FQDESV (reference sequence). This CDR3 spans 17 amino acids. Here the CDR3 DNA reads TGTGCCAGCAGCCCAACTCCGGGACTAGATAACACCGGGGAGCTGTTTTTT. It is translated as CASSPTPGLDNTGELFF.

The table lists this clonotype with many counts. The V and J genes are TRBV13 and TRBJ1-1, with 12 nucleotides matching TRBD1. This CDR3 comprises 17 residues. V was pared by 3 bases and J by 0 bases, with 5 bases of the junction left unmatched. CDR1 is PRHDT and CDR2 is FYEKMQ in the germline V gene (reference sequence). CDR3 sequence: CASSFRDRGRLNTEAFF. The CDR3 bases are TGTGCCAGCAGCTTCAGGGACAGGGGGCGGTTGAACACTGAAGCTTTCTTT.

This clonotype was counted ten times or more. The J gene is TRBJ1-6, the V gene TRBV20-1, with a tentative D call TRBD1 (6 bases). The V end lost 3 bases, the J end lost 7 bases, and 16 bases lay between the germline ends. The CDR3 is 15 amino acids. Per the germline V gene, CDR1 is DFQATT and CDR2 is SNEGSKA (reference sequence). Written as DNA, the CDR3 is TGCAGTGCTAGGGACTTTGGGGGCGACAATTCACCCCTCCACTTT. Translation gives CSARDFGGDNSPLHF.

The sample holds many counts of this clonotype. This chain connects TRBV5-6 to TRBJ1-2, with D hard to call. Germline V gene lookup returns CDR1 SGHDT and CDR2 YYEEEE. This CDR3 is 15 amino acids long. Trimming took 6 bases from V and 2 from J, leaving 17 bases between them. DNA of the CDR3: TGTGCCAGCAATTTCGGGGATTCCAGGAACTATGGCTACACCTTC. Translated: CASNFGDSRNYGYTF.

The rearrangement uses TRBV7-3 and TRBJ2-5; D not certain. The CDR3 is made up of 13 amino acids. Trimming left V 2 bases short and J 13 bases short, with 17 bases between. Germline V CDR1 and CDR2: SGHTA, FQGTGA. The CDR3 sequence: CASSLSSLGLRYF. The CDR3 DNA sequence: TGTGCCAGCAGCTTATCGTCACTGGGCTTGCGGTACTTC. The full variable domain, with the rest looked up from reference TRBV7-3 and TRBJ2-5, is GAGVSQTPSNKVTEKGKYVELRCDPISGHTALYWYRQSLGQGPEFLIYFQGTGAADDSGLPNDRFFAVRPEGSVSTLKIQRTERGDSAVYLCASSLSSLGLRYFGPGTRLLVL.

In this sample, this clonotype turned up many times. V gene TRBV20-1 combines with J gene TRBJ1-1; 8 nucleotides line up with TRBD1. The CDR3 covers 16 residues. The V and J ends lost 0 bases and 1 base, in that order; junction bases with no gene match: 7. Germline loops: CDR1 DFQATT, CDR2 SNEGSKA (reference sequence). CDR3 sequence reads: CSARDLAGGSNTEAFF. In DNA, the CDR3 is TGCAGTGCTAGAGATCTTGCAGGGGGCTCGAACACTGAAGCTTTCTTT.

This clonotype was found once. This chain joins TRBV3-1 and TRBJ1-1; possible D gene TRBD1, 5 bases. Trimming took off 4 bases at V and 3 bases at J, with 12 bases between the two ends. The germline V gene encodes CDR1 LGHDT and CDR2 YNNKEL (reference sequence). The length of the CDR3 is 14 residues. CDR3 sequence (DNA): TGTGCCAGCAGCCGCCCGGGGGTATACACTGAAGCTTTCTTT. Translating gives CASSRPGVYTEAFF.

This clonotype was seen ten or more times. This chain connects TRBV19 to TRBJ2-5, with D perhaps TRBD1 or TRBD2 (6 bases each). The CDR3 runs 14 residues. V shed 3 bases and J shed 2 bases, with 10 bases lying between them. The germline gives CDR1 LNHDA, CDR2 SQIVND (reference sequence). The CDR3 DNA reads TGTGCCAGTAGTATTGGGGGGCGGCAAGAGACCCAGTACTTC. Encoded protein: CASSIGGRQETQYF.

There are many counts of this clonotype. The chain uses TRBV5-5 and TRBJ2-5; 7 bases align to TRBD2. Trimming cost V 5 bases and J 1 base; bases outside gene matches: 5. Germline V CDR1 and CDR2: SGHKS, YYEKEE (reference sequence). The CDR3 contains 14 residues. The CDR3 bases are TGTGCCAGCAGTCCGGCGGGGGTCCAAGAGACCCAGTACTTC. Its translation: CASSPAGVQETQYF.

The chain links TRBV20-1 to TRBJ2-7; possibly TRBD2 for D (6 bases). V was shortened by 7 bases and J by 3 bases, with 10 bases between the two germline ends. Germline V CDR1 and CDR2: DFQATT, SNEGSKA (reference sequence). There are 11 residues in the CDR3. For the CDR3, the DNA is TGCAGTGGGGGGGATAACTACGAGCAGTACTTC. It yields the protein CSGGDNYEQYF.

This clonotype was observed many times. The chain joins TRBV13 to TRBJ2-5; D gene ambiguous. The V gene's germline CDR1 is PRHDT and CDR2 FYEKMQ (reference sequence). The CDR3 contains 15 residues. The ends were cut back, 0 bases at V and 5 bases at J, with 13 bases in the middle. In DNA form, the CDR3 reads TGTGCCAGCAGCTTAGGGGCCGACGACACGGAGACCCAGTACTTC. It is translated as CASSLGADDTETQYF.

This clonotype was seen repeatedly, ten times or more. The chain carries TRBV6-2 or TRBV6-3 and TRBJ2-4; D is undetermined. CDR1 MNHEY and CDR2 SVGEGT come from the germline V gene. Trimming shortened V by 2 bases and J by 1 base, and 15 bases separated the two germline ends. CDR3 length: 17 residues. The CDR3 DNA is TGTGCCAGCAGTTACCTCCCCGGGCGACGGGCCAAAAACATTCAGTACTTC. It is translated as CASSYLPGRRAKNIQYF.